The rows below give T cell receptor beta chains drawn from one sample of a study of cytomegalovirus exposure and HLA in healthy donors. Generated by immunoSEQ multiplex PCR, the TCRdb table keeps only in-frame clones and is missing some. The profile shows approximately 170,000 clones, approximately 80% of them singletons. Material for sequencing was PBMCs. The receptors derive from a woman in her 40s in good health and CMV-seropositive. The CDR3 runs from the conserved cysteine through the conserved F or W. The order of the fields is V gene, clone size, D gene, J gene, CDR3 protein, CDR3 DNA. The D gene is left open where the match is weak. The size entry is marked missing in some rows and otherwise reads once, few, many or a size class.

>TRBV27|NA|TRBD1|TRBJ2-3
CASRERTGGKDTQYF
TGTGCCAGCAGAGAACGGACAGGGGGCAAAGATACGCAGTATTTT
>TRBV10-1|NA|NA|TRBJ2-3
CASSDLQGTDTQYF
TGCGCCAGCAGCGATCTCCAGGGCACAGATACGCAGTATTTT
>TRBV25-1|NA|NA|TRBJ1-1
CASSTPGGEAFF
TGTGCCAGCAGTACACCGGGAGGTGAAGCTTTCTTT
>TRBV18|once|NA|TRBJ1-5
CASSPGRDQPQHF
TGTGCCAGCTCACCAGGGAGGGATCAGCCCCAGCATTTT
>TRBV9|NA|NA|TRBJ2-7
CASSVGRSSEQYF
TGTGCCAGCAGCGTAGGAAGGTCTAGCGAGCAGTACTTC
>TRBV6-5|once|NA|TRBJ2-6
CASSLSSSGANVLTF
TGTGCCAGCAGCCTGTCGAGCTCTGGGGCCAACGTCCTGACTTTC
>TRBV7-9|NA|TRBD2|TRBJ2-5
CASSDFSGGATQETQYF
TGTGCCAGCAGCGACTTTAGCGGGGGAGCCACCCAAGAGACCCAGTACTTC
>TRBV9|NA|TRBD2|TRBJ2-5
CASSVGLAGLETQYF
TGTGCCAGCAGCGTAGGCCTAGCGGGGTTGGAGACCCAGTACTTC
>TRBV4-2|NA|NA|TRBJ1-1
CASSQAAGAGTEAFF
TGTGCCAGCAGCCAAGCAGCAGGGGCGGGCACTGAAGCTTTCTTT
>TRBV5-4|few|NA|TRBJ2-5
CASSWRGPQETQYF
TGTGCCAGCAGTTGGCGGGGGCCCCAAGAGACCCAGTACTTC
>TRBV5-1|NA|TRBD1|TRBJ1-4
CASSMTGGGKLFF
TGCGCCAGCAGTATGACAGGGGGCGGAAAACTGTTTTTT
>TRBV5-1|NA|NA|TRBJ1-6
CASSSDRKTGALNSPLHF
TGCGCCAGCAGCTCAGACAGGAAAACTGGGGCTCTAAATTCACCCCTCCACTTT
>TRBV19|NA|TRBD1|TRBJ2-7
CASSIQGASEQYF
TGTGCCAGTAGTATACAGGGGGCCTCCGAGCAGTACTTC
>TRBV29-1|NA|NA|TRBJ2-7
CSVVTAYSYEQYF
TGCAGCGTTGTAACCGCGTATTCCTACGAGCAGTACTTC
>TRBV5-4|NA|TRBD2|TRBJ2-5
CASSQEGTSKETQYF
TGTGCCAGCAGCCAAGAAGGGACTAGCAAAGAGACCCAGTACTTC
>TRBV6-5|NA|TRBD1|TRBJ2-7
CASRETGINEQYF
TGTGCCAGCAGGGAGACAGGGATCAACGAGCAGTACTTC
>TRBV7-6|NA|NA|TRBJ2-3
CASSSPSQSDTQYF
TGTGCCAGCAGCTCGCCTAGCCAGTCAGATACGCAGTATTTT
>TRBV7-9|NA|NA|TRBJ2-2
CSSSLRGGELFF
TGTTCCAGCAGCTTAAGGGGAGGGGAGCTGTTTTTT
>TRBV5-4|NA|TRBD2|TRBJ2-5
CASSFTSGRMETQYF
TGTGCCAGCAGCTTTACCAGCGGGAGGATGGAGACCCAGTACTTC
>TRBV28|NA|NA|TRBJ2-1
CASSLTGWLRFF
TGTGCCAGCAGTTTAACGGGGTGGTTGCGGTTCTTC
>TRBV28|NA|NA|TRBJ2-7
CASNRPRGLSYEQYF
TGTGCCAGCAACCGGCCCAGGGGTCTCTCCTACGAGCAGTACTTC
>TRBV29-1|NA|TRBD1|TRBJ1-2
CSVVGGGQDSYGYTF
TGCAGCGTTGTGGGGGGGGGACAGGATTCCTATGGCTACACCTTC
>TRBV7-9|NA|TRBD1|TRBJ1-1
CASRQGQGRNTEAFF
TGTGCCAGCAGGCAGGGACAGGGACGGAACACTGAAGCTTTCTTT
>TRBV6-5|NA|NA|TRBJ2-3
CAATGSTDTQYF
TGTGCCGCAACAGGGAGCACAGATACGCAGTATTTT
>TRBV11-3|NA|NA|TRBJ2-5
CASSLGHQETQYF
TGTGCCAGCAGCTTGGGACATCAAGAGACCCAGTACTTC
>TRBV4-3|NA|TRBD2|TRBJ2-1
CASSQDGTSGNEQFF
TGCGCCAGCAGCCAAGATGGGACTAGCGGCAATGAGCAGTTCTTC
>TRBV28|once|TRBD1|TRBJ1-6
CASSPTGIRSPLHF
TGTGCCAGCAGCCCGACAGGGATCCGTTCACCCCTCCACTTT
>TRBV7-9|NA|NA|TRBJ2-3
CASSLGSVGRAFTDTQYF
TGTGCCAGCAGCTTAGGATCGGTGGGCAGGGCCTTCACAGATACGCAGTATTTT
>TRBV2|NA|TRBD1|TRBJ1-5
CASSVQGAGQPQHF
TGTGCCAGCAGTGTACAGGGGGCAGGTCAGCCCCAGCATTTT
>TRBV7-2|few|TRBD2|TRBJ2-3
CASSLVEAGVTDTQYF
TGTGCCAGCAGCCTGGTCGAAGCGGGAGTAACAGATACGCAGTATTTT
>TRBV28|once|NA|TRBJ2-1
CASSLEDEQFF
TGTGCCAGCAGTTTAGAGGATGAGCAGTTCTTC
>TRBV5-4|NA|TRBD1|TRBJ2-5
CASSSPGQAIQETQYF
TGTGCCAGCAGCTCGCCGGGACAGGCCATCCAAGAGACCCAGTACTTC
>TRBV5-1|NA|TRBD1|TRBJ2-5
CASSTGTGKETQYF
TGCGCCAGCAGCACGGGGACAGGTAAAGAGACCCAGTACTTC
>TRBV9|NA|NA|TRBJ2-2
CASSLDTGELFF
TGTGCCAGCAGTCTAGATACCGGGGAGCTGTTTTTT
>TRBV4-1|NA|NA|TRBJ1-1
CASSQGSMNTEAFF
TGCGCCAGCAGCCAGGGCAGTATGAACACTGAAGCTTTCTTT
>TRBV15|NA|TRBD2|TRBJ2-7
CATSRGLAGYEQYF
TGTGCCACCAGCAGGGGACTAGCGGGGTACGAGCAGTACTTC
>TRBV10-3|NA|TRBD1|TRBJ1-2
CATNRDRSGYTF
TGTGCCACAAACCGGGACAGGAGTGGCTACACCTTC
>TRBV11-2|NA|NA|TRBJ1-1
CASTPGGAVNTEAFF
TGTGCCAGCACTCCAGGAGGGGCAGTGAACACTGAAGCTTTCTTT
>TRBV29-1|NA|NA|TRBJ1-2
CSVAYYGYTF
TGCAGCGTAGCCTACTATGGCTACACCTTC
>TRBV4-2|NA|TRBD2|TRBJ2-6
CASSQDLAGSSGANVLTF
TGTGCCAGCAGCCAAGATCTAGCGGGAAGCTCTGGGGCCAACGTCCTGACTTTC
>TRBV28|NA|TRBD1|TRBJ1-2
CASSLTGVNYGYTF
TGTGCCAGCAGCCTGACAGGGGTTAACTATGGCTACACCTTC
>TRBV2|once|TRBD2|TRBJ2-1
CASSLKGTRDYNEQFF
TGTGCCAGCAGTCTAAAAGGGACTAGGGATTACAATGAGCAGTTCTTC
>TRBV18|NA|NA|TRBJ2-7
CASSPGLPQNRGEQYF
TGTGCCAGCTCACCTGGACTCCCCCAGAATCGGGGCGAGCAGTACTTC
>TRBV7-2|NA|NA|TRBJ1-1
CASSLDREGAFF
TGTGCCAGCAGCTTAGACAGGGAAGGAGCTTTCTTT
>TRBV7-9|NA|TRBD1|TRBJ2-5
CASSSTGGDSETQYF
TGTGCCAGCAGCTCGACAGGGGGCGACAGCGAGACCCAGTACTTC
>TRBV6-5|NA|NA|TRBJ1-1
CASSYSRAGGTEAFF
TGTGCCAGCAGTTACTCGAGAGCGGGGGGCACTGAAGCTTTCTTT
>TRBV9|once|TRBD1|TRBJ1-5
CASSIGTGREPQHF
TGTGCCAGCAGCATCGGGACAGGGAGGGAGCCCCAGCATTTT
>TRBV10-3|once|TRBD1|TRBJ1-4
CAISKPTGQKLFF
TGTGCCATCAGTAAGCCGACAGGGCAGAAACTGTTTTTT
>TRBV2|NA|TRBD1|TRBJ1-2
CASTWTGASYGYTF
TGTGCCAGCACTTGGACAGGGGCTAGCTATGGCTACACCTTC
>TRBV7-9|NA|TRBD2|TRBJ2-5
CASSLVSGGETQYF
TGTGCCAGCAGCTTAGTGAGCGGGGGAGAGACCCAGTACTTC
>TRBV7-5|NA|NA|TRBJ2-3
CARSYGTSSTDTQYF
TGTGCCAGAAGTTACGGAACTAGCTCAACAGATACGCAGTATTTT
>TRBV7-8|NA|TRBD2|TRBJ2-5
CASSLRGEETQYF
TGTGCCAGCAGCTTACGGGGGGAAGAGACCCAGTACTTC
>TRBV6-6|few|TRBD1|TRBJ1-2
CASSLQGLGYGYTF
TGTGCCAGCAGTCTACAGGGGCTTGGCTATGGCTACACCTTC
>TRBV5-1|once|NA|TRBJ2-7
CASSLGGGSYEQYF
TGCGCCAGCAGCTTGGGGGGGGGCAGCTACGAGCAGTACTTC
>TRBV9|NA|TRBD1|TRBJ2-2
CASSFRDRAGTGELFF
TGTGCCAGCAGCTTCCGGGACAGGGCCGGCACCGGGGAGCTGTTTTTT
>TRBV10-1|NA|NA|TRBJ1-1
CASSEYGGREAFF
TGCGCCAGCAGTGAGTATGGAGGGAGGGAAGCTTTCTTT
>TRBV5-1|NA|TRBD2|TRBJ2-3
CASSTGGVGTDTQYF
TGCGCCAGCAGTACCGGGGGGGTAGGGACAGATACGCAGTATTTT
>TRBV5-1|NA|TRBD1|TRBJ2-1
CASSRRSTPTGTGYNEQFF
TGCGCCAGCAGCCGGCGCTCGACGCCTACCGGGACAGGGTATAATGAGCAGTTCTTC
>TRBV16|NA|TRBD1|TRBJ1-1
CASRPGGSNTEAFF
TGTGCCAGCAGGCCAGGGGGGTCGAACACTGAAGCTTTCTTT
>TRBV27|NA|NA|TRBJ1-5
CASSLIGGSQPQHF
TGTGCCAGCAGTTTAATTGGGGGGTCTCAGCCCCAGCATTTT